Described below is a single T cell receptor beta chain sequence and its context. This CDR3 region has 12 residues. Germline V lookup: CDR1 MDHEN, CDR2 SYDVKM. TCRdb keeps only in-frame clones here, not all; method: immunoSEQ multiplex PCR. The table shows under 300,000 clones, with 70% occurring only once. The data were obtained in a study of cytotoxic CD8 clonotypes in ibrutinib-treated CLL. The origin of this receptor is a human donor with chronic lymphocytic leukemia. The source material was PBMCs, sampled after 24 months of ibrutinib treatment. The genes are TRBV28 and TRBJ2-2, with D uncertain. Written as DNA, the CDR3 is TGTGCGTCCTACTCGAACACCGGGGAGCTGTTTTTT. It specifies CASYSNTGELFF.